The T cell receptor beta chain under discussion was sequenced for a study of T cell responses to AZD1222 COVID-19 vaccine. The V gene's germline CDR1 is MDHEN and CDR2 SYDVKM. The CDR3 contains 15 residues. V lost 5 bases, J lost 7 bases, and 9 bases stayed unmatched. This clone was observed once. The antigen is not known. Sequencing was performed with immunoSEQ multiplex PCR; in TCRdb, only in-frame clones are kept and a portion is missing. This table has over 150,000 clones, about 85% appearing once. Points from the study as a whole: Clonal diversity may have been underestimated, and the donors were mostly white British, with more females than males.

The source was peripheral blood, collected on day 0 of AZD1222 vaccination. The sequence came from an adult in good health. The rearrangement joins TRBV28 to TRBJ2-7; 12 bases line up with TRBD2. The CDR3 DNA reads as TGTGCCAGCAGTCCTCGACTAGCGGGAGTGGGGGAGCAGTACTTC. It encodes CASSPRLAGVGEQYF.